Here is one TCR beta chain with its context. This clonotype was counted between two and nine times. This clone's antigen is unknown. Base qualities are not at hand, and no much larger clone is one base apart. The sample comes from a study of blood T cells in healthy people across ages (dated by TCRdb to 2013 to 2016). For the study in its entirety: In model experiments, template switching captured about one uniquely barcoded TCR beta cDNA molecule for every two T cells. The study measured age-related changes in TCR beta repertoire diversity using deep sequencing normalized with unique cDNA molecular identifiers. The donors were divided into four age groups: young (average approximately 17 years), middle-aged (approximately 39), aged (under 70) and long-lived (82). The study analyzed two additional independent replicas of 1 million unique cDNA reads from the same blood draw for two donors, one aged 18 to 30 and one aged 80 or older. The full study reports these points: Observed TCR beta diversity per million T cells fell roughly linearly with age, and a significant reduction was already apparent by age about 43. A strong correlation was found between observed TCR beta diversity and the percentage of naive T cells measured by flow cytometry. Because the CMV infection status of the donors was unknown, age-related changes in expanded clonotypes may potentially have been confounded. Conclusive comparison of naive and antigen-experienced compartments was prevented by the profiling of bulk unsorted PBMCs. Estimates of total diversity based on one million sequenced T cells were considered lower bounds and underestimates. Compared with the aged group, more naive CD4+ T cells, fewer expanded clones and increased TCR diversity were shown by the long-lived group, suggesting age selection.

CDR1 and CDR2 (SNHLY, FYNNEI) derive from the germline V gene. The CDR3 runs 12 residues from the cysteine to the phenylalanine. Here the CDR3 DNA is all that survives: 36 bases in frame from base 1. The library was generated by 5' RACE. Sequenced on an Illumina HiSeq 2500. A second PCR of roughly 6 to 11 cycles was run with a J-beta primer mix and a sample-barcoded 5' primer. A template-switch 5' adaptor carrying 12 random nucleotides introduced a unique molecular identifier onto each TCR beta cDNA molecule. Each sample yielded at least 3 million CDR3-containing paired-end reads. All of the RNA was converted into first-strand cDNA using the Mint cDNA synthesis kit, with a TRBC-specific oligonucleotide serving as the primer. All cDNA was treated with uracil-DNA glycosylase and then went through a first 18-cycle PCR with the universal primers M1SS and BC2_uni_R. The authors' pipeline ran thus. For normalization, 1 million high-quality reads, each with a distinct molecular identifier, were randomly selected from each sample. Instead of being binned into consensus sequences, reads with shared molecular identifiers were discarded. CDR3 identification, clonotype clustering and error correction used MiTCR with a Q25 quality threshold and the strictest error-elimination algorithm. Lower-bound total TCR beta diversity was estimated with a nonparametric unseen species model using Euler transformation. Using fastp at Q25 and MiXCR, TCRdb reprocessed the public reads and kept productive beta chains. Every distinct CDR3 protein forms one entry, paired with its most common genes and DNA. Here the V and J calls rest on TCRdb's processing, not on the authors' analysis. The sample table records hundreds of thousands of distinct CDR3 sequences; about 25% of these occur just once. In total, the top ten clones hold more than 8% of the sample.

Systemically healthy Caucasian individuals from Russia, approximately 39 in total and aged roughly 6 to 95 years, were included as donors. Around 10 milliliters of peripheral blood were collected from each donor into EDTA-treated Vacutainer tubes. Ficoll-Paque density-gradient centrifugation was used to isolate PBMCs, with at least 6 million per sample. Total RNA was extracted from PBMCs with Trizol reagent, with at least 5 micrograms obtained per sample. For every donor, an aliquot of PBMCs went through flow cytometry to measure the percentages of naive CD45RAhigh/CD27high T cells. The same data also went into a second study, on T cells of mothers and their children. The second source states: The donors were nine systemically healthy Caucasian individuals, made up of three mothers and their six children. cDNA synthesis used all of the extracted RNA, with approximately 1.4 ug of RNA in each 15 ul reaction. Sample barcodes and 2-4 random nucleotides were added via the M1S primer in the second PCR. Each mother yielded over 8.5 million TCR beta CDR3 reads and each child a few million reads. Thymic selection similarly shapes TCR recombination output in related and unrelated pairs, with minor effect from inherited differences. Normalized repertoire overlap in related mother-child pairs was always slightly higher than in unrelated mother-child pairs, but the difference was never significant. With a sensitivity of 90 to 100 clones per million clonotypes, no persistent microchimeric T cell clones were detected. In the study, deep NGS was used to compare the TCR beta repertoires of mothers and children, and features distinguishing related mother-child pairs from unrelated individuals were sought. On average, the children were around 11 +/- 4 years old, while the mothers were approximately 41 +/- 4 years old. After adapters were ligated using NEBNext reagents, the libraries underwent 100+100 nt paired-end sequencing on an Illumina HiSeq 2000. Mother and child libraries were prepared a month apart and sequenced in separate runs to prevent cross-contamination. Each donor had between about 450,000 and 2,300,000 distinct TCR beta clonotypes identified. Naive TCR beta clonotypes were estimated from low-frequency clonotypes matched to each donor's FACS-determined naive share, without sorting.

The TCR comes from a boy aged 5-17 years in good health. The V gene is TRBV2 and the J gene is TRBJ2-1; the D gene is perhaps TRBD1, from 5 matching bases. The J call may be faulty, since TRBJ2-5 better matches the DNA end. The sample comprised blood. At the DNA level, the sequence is TGTGCCAGCCTACGCAGGGAAGAGACCCAGTACTTC. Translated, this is CASLRREETQYF.